The 16 T cell receptor beta chains below all came from one sample that was sequenced in a study of Tregs in tolerant kidney transplant recipients. Sequencing used immunoSEQ multiplex PCR; TCRdb keeps in-frame clones, though not all of them. Of tens of thousands of clones in the sample, 80% to 95% are singletons; the top ten hold more than 1.5%. Recipients received nonmyeloablative bone marrow transplants from related graft donors, with transient mixed chimerism. The specimen comprised CD4+ T cells from blood (PBMCs), sampled 12 months after the transplant. The receptors here all came from a human patient who received a combined kidney and bone marrow transplant. Some T cells may be transferred from the graft donor.

This chain uses TRBV30 with TRBJ1-1; 7 bases match TRBD1. The CDR3 contains 14 residues. With 3 bases clipped from V and 0 bases from J, the junction kept 4 bases outside the gene matches. CDR1 and CDR2 (germline): GTSNPN, SVGIG (reference sequence). The DNA of the CDR3 is TGTGCCTGGAGGACAGGGTACCTGAACACTGAAGCTTTCTTT. Its protein product is CAWRTGYLNTEAFF.

This clone was counted between two and nine times. The gene calls are TRBV6-6 and TRBJ1-3; tentatively, D is TRBD1 (6 bases). The CDR3 totals 13 residues. V was clipped by 5 bases and J by 9 bases, with 14 bases between them. The germline V gene encodes CDR1 MNHNY and CDR2 SVGAGI (reference sequence). CDR3 coding DNA: TGTGCCAGCAGTGCCGGGACAATCGGCACCATATATTTT. Residues: CASSAGTIGTIYF.

The chain employs TRBV6-4 and TRBJ2-4; 12 positions agree with TRBD2. Germline V CDR1 and CDR2: MRHNA, SNTAGT. The V gene end was trimmed by 6 bases and the J gene end by 0 bases; junction bases not matched to a gene: 6. There are 17 residues in the CDR3. Written as DNA, the CDR3 is TGTGCCAGCAGGACCCCGGGACTAGCGGGAGCCAAAAACATTCAGTACTTC. It specifies CASRTPGLAGAKNIQYF.

This chain links TRBV5-1 with TRBJ2-6; the D gene is possibly TRBD2 (6 bases). Trimming stripped 4 bases from V and 2 bases from J, with 10 bases between. CDR1 and CDR2 from the germline V gene are SGHRS and YFSETQ. The CDR3 extends over 15 amino acids. In DNA, the CDR3 is TGCGCCAGCAGCCCCGGACTAACTGGGGCCAACGTCCTGACTTTC. Translation gives CASSPGLTGANVLTF.

About this clone: Other nucleotide sequences from this sample produce the same CDR3. V gene TRBV9 combines with J gene TRBJ2-2; tentatively, D is TRBD2 (6 bases). CDR3 length: 13 residues. Trimming took 2 bases from V and 5 from J, leaving 7 bases between them. Germline V gene sequence: CDR1 SGDLS, CDR2 YYNGEE. The DNA for the CDR3 is TGTGCCAGCAGCGTCGGAGGGACCGGGGAGCTGTTTTTT. Translating gives CASSVGGTGELFF. The whole variable domain, remainder taken from reference TRBV9 and TRBJ2-2, is DSGVTQTPKHLITATGQRVTLRCSPRSGDLSVYWYQQSLDQGLQFLIQYYNGEERAKGNILERFSAQQFPDLHSELNLSSLELGDSALYFCASSVGGTGELFFGEGSRLTVL.

This clone was found once. This sequence joins TRBV19 and TRBJ2-1; 12 bases are a match to TRBD2. The CDR3 runs 20 residues. Germline V gene lookup returns CDR1 LNHDA and CDR2 SQIVND (reference sequence). Trimming cost V 5 bases and J 0 bases; bases outside gene matches: 14. The CDR3, as DNA: TGTGCCAGTAGTGGCAGGGTCACTAGCGGGGGGCCCTACTCCTACAATGAGCAGTTCTTC. Protein: CASSGRVTSGGPYSYNEQFF.

The chain combines TRBV4-3 with TRBJ2-7; D might be TRBD1 (5 bases). V was shortened by 1 base and J by 0 bases, with 10 bases between the two germline ends. The CDR3 extends over 15 amino acids. CDR1 is LGHNA and CDR2 is YSLEER in the germline V gene. The CDR3 DNA follows: TGCGCCAGCAGCCAAGCGGACACGAGCTCCTACGAGCAGTACTTC. Residues: CASSQADTSSYEQYF.

The rearrangement uses TRBV10-1 and TRBJ2-4; D ambiguous. V was clipped by 0 bases and J by 0 bases, with 18 bases between them. The CDR3 extends over 19 amino acids. Germline values: CDR1 WNHNN, CDR2 SYGVQD (reference sequence). This CDR3 reads CASSESSIGANLAKNIQYF. In nucleotides, the CDR3 is TGCGCCAGCAGTGAGTCTAGTATTGGTGCGAACCTAGCCAAAAACATTCAGTACTTC.

The V call is TRBV4-1, the J call TRBJ2-7, with 9 bases identical to TRBD1. The ends lost 4 bases at V and 3 bases at J; junction bases unmatched: 1. The length of the CDR3 is 13 residues. The germline gives CDR1 MGHRA, CDR2 YSYEKL. The CDR3: CASSRQGDYEQYF. CDR3 DNA: TGCGCCAGCAGCCGACAGGGGGACTACGAGCAGTACTTC.

This rearrangement joins TRBV5-1 to TRBJ1-4; D is undetermined. This CDR3 is 15 amino acids long. Deletions cut 1 base from V and 6 bases from J, with 13 bases between. The germline gives CDR1 SGHRS, CDR2 YFSETQ. CDR3 in amino acids: CASSLSPGADEKLFF. Here the CDR3 DNA reads TGCGCCAGCAGCTTGTCCCCGGGAGCCGATGAAAAACTGTTTTTT.

This chain links TRBV19 with TRBJ2-5; D may be TRBD2 (7 bases). Trimming took off 3 bases at V and 4 bases at J, with 12 bases between the two ends. Germline V gene sequence: CDR1 LNHDA, CDR2 SQIVND (reference sequence). This CDR3 has 14 residues. The CDR3 nucleotides read TGTGCCAGTAGTATTGGGGGCGGGGGAGAGACCCAGTACTTC. As protein: CASSIGGGGETQYF.

V usage is TRBV7-9 and J usage is TRBJ2-3; D is ambiguous. V was trimmed by 0 bases and J by 5 bases, leaving 3 bases between them. Germline CDR1 reads SEHNR; CDR2 reads FQNEAQ (reference sequence). The CDR3 sequence is 12 residues long. In DNA, the CDR3 is TGTGCCAGCAGCTTAGCCATAGATACGCAGTATTTT. Protein sequence: CASSLAIDTQYF. Filled out from reference TRBV7-9 and TRBJ2-3, the complete variable domain reads DTGVSQNPRHKITKRGQNVTFRCDPISEHNRLYWYRQTLGQGPEFLTYFQNEAQLEKSRLLSDRFSAERPKGSFSTLEIQRTEQGDSAMYLCASSLAIDTQYFGPGTRLTVL.

The gene calls are TRBV7-2 and TRBJ1-5; unclear D gene. Germline V gives CDR1 SGHTA, CDR2 FQGNSA. The germline V and J ends were trimmed by 5 bases and 2 bases, with 16 bases remaining between them. The CDR3 runs 16 residues. CDR3 DNA sequence: TGTGCCAGCAGCCACCACGGGTGGTGGGGCAATCAGCCCCAGCATTTT. Protein: CASSHHGWWGNQPQHF. Full variable domain (rest looked up from reference TRBV7-2 and TRBJ1-5): GAGVSQSPSNKVTEKGKDVELRCDPISGHTALYWYRQSLGQGLEFLIYFQGNSAPDKSGLPSDRFSAERTGGSVSTLTIQRTQQEDSAVYLCASSHHGWWGNQPQHFGDGTRLSIL.

V is TRBV20-1 and J is TRBJ2-2, with a tentative D call TRBD2 (6 bases). Between the trimmed V and J ends, which lost 6 bases and 9 bases, there was a span of 11 bases. CDR3 length: 11 amino acids. CDR1 and CDR2 (germline): DFQATT, SNEGSKA (reference sequence). The CDR3: CSATRGRELFF. The CDR3 bases are TGCAGTGCGACTAGAGGTCGGGAGCTGTTTTTT.

The CDR3 bases are TGTGCCAGCACAGGGGGCGCAGAGACCCAGTACTTC. Protein product: CASTGGAETQYF. J is TRBJ2-5 and V is TRBV10-3; 9 bases are shared with TRBD1. Losses at the gene ends were 10 bases for V and 4 bases for J; bases not matched to a gene: 4. The germline CDR1 and CDR2 sequences are ENHRY and SYGVKD. The CDR3 runs 12 residues.

V is TRBV5-1 and J is TRBJ2-3; weak D call: TRBD2 (7 bases). CDR3 length equals 14 residues. V dropped 7 bases and J dropped 2 bases, with 14 bases sitting between them. In germline, CDR1 is SGHRS, CDR2 YFSETQ. The chain's CDR3 is CASSPGGPTDTQYF. CDR3 coding DNA: TGCGCCAGCTCCCCGGGGGGCCCCACAGATACGCAGTATTTT.